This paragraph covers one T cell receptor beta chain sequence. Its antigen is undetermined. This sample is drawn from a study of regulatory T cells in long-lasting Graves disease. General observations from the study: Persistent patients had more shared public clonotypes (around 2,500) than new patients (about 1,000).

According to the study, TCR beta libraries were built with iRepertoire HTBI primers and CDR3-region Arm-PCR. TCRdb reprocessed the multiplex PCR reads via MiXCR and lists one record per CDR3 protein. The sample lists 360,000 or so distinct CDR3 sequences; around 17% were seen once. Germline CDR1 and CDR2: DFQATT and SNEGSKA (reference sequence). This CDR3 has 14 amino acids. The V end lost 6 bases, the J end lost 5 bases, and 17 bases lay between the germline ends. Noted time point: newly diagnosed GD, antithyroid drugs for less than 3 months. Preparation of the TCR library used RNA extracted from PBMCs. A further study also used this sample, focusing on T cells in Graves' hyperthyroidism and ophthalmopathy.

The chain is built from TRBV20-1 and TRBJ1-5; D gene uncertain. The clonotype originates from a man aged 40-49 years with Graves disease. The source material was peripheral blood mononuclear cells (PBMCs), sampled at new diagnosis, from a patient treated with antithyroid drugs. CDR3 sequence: CSAGNPLFYQPQHF. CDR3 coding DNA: TGCAGTGCGGGGAACCCGTTGTTCTATCAGCCCCAGCATTTT.